The rows below give T cell receptor beta chains drawn from one sample of a study of T cell changes during pregnancy in multiple sclerosis. Libraries were prepared by immunoSEQ multiplex PCR; TCRdb keeps only in-frame clonotypes and omits some of them. The profile shows tens of thousands of clones, approximately 91% of them singletons. This specimen was CD8+ T cells from peripheral blood mononuclear cells, taken before pregnancy. The origin of the receptors is a female donor with multiple sclerosis, enrolled in a pregnancy study. CDR3s include the opening cysteine and the closing phenylalanine or tryptophan. The order of the fields is V gene, J gene, clone size, D gene, CDR3 DNA, CDR3 protein. A D gene is named only where the DNA matches it firmly. Size is omitted from some rows. Given values are once, few, many or a class for expanded clones.

V gene: TRBV27; J gene: TRBJ2-5; clone size: NA; D gene: NA; CDR3 DNA: TGTGCCAGCAGTTTGTTCCAGGGTCCCCGGGAGACCCAGTACTTC; CDR3 protein: CASSLFQGPRETQYF
V gene: TRBV19; J gene: TRBJ2-1; clone size: NA; D gene: TRBD2; CDR3 DNA: TGTGCCAGTAGTATGCGTGCGGGGGGGCGAAACAATGAGCAGTTCTTC; CDR3 protein: CASSMRAGGRNNEQFF
V gene: TRBV6-1; J gene: TRBJ2-7; clone size: once; D gene: TRBD1; CDR3 DNA: TGTGCCAGCAGTCCAGGGGGCCAGCTCGAGCAGTACTTC; CDR3 protein: CASSPGGQLEQYF
V gene: TRBV4-2; J gene: TRBJ2-3; clone size: NA; D gene: TRBD2; CDR3 DNA: TGTGCCAGCAGCCAAGATCGGGGCGGGGGGGCAGATACGCAGTATTTT; CDR3 protein: CASSQDRGGGADTQYF
V gene: TRBV6-5; J gene: TRBJ1-2; clone size: NA; D gene: NA; CDR3 DNA: TGTGCCAGCAGTTACGTGGAGGGCTGTGGCTACACCTTC; CDR3 protein: CASSYVEGCGYTF
V gene: TRBV28; J gene: TRBJ1-1; clone size: NA; D gene: TRBD1; CDR3 DNA: TGTGCCGGGGGGGGCAGGGGGCGTACTGAAGCTTTCTTT; CDR3 protein: CAGGGRGRTEAFF
V gene: TRBV27; J gene: TRBJ2-5; clone size: NA; D gene: TRBD2; CDR3 DNA: TGTGCCAGCAAGGCCCCAGCGGGGGGGCTTGAGACCCAGTACTTC; CDR3 protein: CASKAPAGGLETQYF
V gene: TRBV9; J gene: TRBJ2-7; clone size: NA; D gene: NA; CDR3 DNA: TGTGCCAGCAGCCCCTTGCCGGACTCCGAGCAGTACTTC; CDR3 protein: CASSPLPDSEQYF
V gene: TRBV6-5; J gene: TRBJ1-5; clone size: NA; D gene: TRBD1; CDR3 DNA: TGTGCCAGCAGTTACGGGGGACAGGGACAGCCCCAGCATTTT; CDR3 protein: CASSYGGQGQPQHF
V gene: TRBV4-1; J gene: TRBJ1-1; clone size: once; D gene: TRBD1; CDR3 DNA: TGCGCCAGCAGCCTTCCGGGACAGGAAGCTTTCTTT; CDR3 protein: CASSLPGQEAFF
V gene: TRBV13; J gene: TRBJ1-2; clone size: NA; D gene: TRBD1; CDR3 DNA: TGTGCCAGCAGCCCAGGGACAGGATTGAACGGCTACACCTTC; CDR3 protein: CASSPGTGLNGYTF
V gene: TRBV6-5; J gene: TRBJ2-2; clone size: once; D gene: TRBD1; CDR3 DNA: TGTGCCAGCAGTTCCGGACAGGGGGGGACCGGGGAGCTGTTTTTT; CDR3 protein: CASSSGQGGTGELFF
V gene: TRBV6-1; J gene: TRBJ1-5; clone size: once; D gene: NA; CDR3 DNA: TGTGCCAGCAGAGGCGAAGCGGTTGGCAATCAGCCCCAGCATTTT; CDR3 protein: CASRGEAVGNQPQHF
V gene: TRBV5-1; J gene: TRBJ1-2; clone size: NA; D gene: NA; CDR3 DNA: TGCGCCAGCAGCCTGGGGGGCGAAGCTTATGGCTACACCTTC; CDR3 protein: CASSLGGEAYGYTF
V gene: TRBV6-5; J gene: TRBJ1-1; clone size: once; D gene: NA; CDR3 DNA: TGTGCCAGCAGTTACCATCAGGGCACTGAAGCTTTCTTT; CDR3 protein: CASSYHQGTEAFF
V gene: TRBV4-1; J gene: TRBJ1-2; clone size: NA; D gene: TRBD1; CDR3 DNA: TGCGCCAGCAGCCCGGACAGGTCCCCCTATGGCTACACCTTC; CDR3 protein: CASSPDRSPYGYTF
V gene: TRBV27; J gene: TRBJ2-1; clone size: NA; D gene: TRBD1; CDR3 DNA: TGTGCCAGCAGTTTAGGGCAGGGGGACTACAATGAGCAGTTCTTC; CDR3 protein: CASSLGQGDYNEQFF
V gene: TRBV6-5; J gene: TRBJ1-6; clone size: NA; D gene: NA; CDR3 DNA: TGTGCCAGCAGGGAACAGGGTTTTTATAATTCACCCCTCCACTTT; CDR3 protein: CASREQGFYNSPLHF
V gene: TRBV4-2; J gene: TRBJ2-7; clone size: medium-sized; D gene: NA; CDR3 DNA: TGTGCCAGCAGCCAGACTAGCTCCTACGAGCAGTACTTC; CDR3 protein: CASSQTSSYEQYF
V gene: TRBV10-3; J gene: TRBJ1-2; clone size: once; D gene: TRBD1; CDR3 DNA: TGTGCCATCCAGGGGGCGCAGGGCTATGGCTACACCTTC; CDR3 protein: CAIQGAQGYGYTF
V gene: TRBV13; J gene: TRBJ2-2; clone size: NA; D gene: TRBD1; CDR3 DNA: TGTGCCAGCAGCTTAGGCCTCAGGGGGTTGACATCCGGGGAGCTGTTTTTT; CDR3 protein: CASSLGLRGLTSGELFF
V gene: TRBV30; J gene: TRBJ1-1; clone size: few; D gene: NA; CDR3 DNA: TGTGCCGGGGGCGGGGGGGGCGGGGAAGCTTTCTTT; CDR3 protein: CAGGGGGGEAFF
V gene: TRBV5-6; J gene: TRBJ1-2; clone size: few; D gene: NA; CDR3 DNA: TGTGCCAGCAGCTTGGTGGACACCAACTATGGCTACACCTTC; CDR3 protein: CASSLVDTNYGYTF
V gene: TRBV28; J gene: TRBJ1-2; clone size: once; D gene: NA; CDR3 DNA: TGTGCCAGCAGTTTATCCGACATTGGGTATGGCTACACCTTC; CDR3 protein: CASSLSDIGYGYTF
V gene: TRBV7-9; J gene: TRBJ1-5; clone size: NA; D gene: NA; CDR3 DNA: TGTGCCAGCAGCTTAGGCTTCAGTCAGCCCCAGCATTTT; CDR3 protein: CASSLGFSQPQHF
V gene: TRBV9; J gene: TRBJ2-3; clone size: NA; D gene: NA; CDR3 DNA: TGTGCCAGCAGCGATCCTCCGTCGGATACGCAGTATTTT; CDR3 protein: CASSDPPSDTQYF
V gene: TRBV14; J gene: TRBJ1-3; clone size: NA; D gene: TRBD1; CDR3 DNA: TGTGCCAGCAGCCCCTACCAGGGGGCTATAAACACCATATATTTT; CDR3 protein: CASSPYQGAINTIYF
V gene: TRBV4-1; J gene: TRBJ2-2; clone size: NA; D gene: NA; CDR3 DNA: TGCGCCAGCAGCCAATCATCCCTTGTACAGAGATCCGGGGAGCTGTTTTTT; CDR3 protein: CASSQSSLVQRSGELFF
V gene: TRBV5-6; J gene: TRBJ2-7; clone size: NA; D gene: NA; CDR3 DNA: TGTGCCAGCAGCTTTCCCTCCTCCTACGAGCAGTACTTC; CDR3 protein: CASSFPSSYEQYF
V gene: TRBV19; J gene: TRBJ2-7; clone size: once; D gene: TRBD1; CDR3 DNA: TGTGCCAGTAGTATTGAGGGACAGTTCTACGAGCAGTACTTC; CDR3 protein: CASSIEGQFYEQYF
V gene: TRBV6-5; J gene: TRBJ1-3; clone size: once; D gene: NA; CDR3 DNA: TGTGCCAGCAGTTACTTGGAAGCGGGAAACACCATATATTTT; CDR3 protein: CASSYLEAGNTIYF
V gene: TRBV19; J gene: TRBJ2-3; clone size: NA; D gene: TRBD1; CDR3 DNA: TGTGCCAGTAGTATAGACCAAGAGACAGGGGTCACAGATACGCAGTATTTT; CDR3 protein: CASSIDQETGVTDTQYF
V gene: TRBV4-2; J gene: TRBJ2-3; clone size: NA; D gene: TRBD2; CDR3 DNA: TGTGCCAGCAGCCGATCCGGGACTAGCGGAATTACCGGTTACACAGATACGCAGTATTTT; CDR3 protein: CASSRSGTSGITGYTDTQYF
V gene: TRBV7-9; J gene: TRBJ2-5; clone size: NA; D gene: NA; CDR3 DNA: TGTGCCAGCAGCTTAGGGACAGTCCACCAAGAGACCCAGTACTTC; CDR3 protein: CASSLGTVHQETQYF
V gene: TRBV7-8; J gene: TRBJ2-7; clone size: NA; D gene: TRBD2; CDR3 DNA: TGTGCCAGCAGCTTAGACGGGGGGAGTAGGGAGCAGTACTTC; CDR3 protein: CASSLDGGSREQYF
V gene: TRBV5-6; J gene: TRBJ1-5; clone size: NA; D gene: TRBD1; CDR3 DNA: TGTGCCAGCACCCTTGGCGCAGGGGGTGGCAATCAGCCCCAGCATTTT; CDR3 protein: CASTLGAGGGNQPQHF
V gene: TRBV9; J gene: TRBJ2-7; clone size: NA; D gene: NA; CDR3 DNA: TGTGCCAGCAGCGTAGAGGCAGGGGAATCCTACGAGCAGTACTTC; CDR3 protein: CASSVEAGESYEQYF
V gene: TRBV12-5; J gene: TRBJ2-3; clone size: NA; D gene: TRBD2; CDR3 DNA: TGTGCTAGTGGTTTGGTACAAGACGGGACTAGCGGTACAGATACGCAGTATTTT; CDR3 protein: CASGLVQDGTSGTDTQYF
V gene: TRBV28; J gene: TRBJ2-3; clone size: NA; D gene: NA; CDR3 DNA: TGTGCCAGCAGTTTAATCCCTACAGGAGATACGCAGTATTTT; CDR3 protein: CASSLIPTGDTQYF
V gene: TRBV6-1; J gene: TRBJ1-6; clone size: NA; D gene: NA; CDR3 DNA: TGTGCCAGCAGTGAAGAGGACAGTCCTTTTTCACCCCTCCACTTT; CDR3 protein: CASSEEDSPFSPLHF
V gene: TRBV6-4; J gene: TRBJ2-2; clone size: NA; D gene: TRBD1; CDR3 DNA: TGTGCCAGCAGTGACGGACAGGACACCGGGGAGCTGTTTTTT; CDR3 protein: CASSDGQDTGELFF
V gene: TRBV30; J gene: TRBJ1-5; clone size: once; D gene: NA; CDR3 DNA: TGTGCCTGGCGGGGTTTGGGTAGCAATCAGCCCCAGCATTTT; CDR3 protein: CAWRGLGSNQPQHF